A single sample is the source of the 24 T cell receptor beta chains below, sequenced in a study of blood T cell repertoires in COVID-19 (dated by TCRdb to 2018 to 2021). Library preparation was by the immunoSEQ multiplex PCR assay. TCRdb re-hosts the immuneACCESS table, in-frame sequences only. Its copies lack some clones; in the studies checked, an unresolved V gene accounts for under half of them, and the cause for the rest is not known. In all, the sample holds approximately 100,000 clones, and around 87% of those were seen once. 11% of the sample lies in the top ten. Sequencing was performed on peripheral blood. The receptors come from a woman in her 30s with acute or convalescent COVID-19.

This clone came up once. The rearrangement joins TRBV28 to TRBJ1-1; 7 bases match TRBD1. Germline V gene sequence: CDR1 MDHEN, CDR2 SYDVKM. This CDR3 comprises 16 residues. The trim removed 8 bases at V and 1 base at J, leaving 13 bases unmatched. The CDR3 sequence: CASSLNTGDQNTEAFF. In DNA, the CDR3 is TGTGCCAGCTCTTTAAATACAGGGGATCAGAACACTGAAGCTTTCTTT.

Here the CDR3 reads CASSQDPRGRNGYTF. CDR3 nucleotides: TGTGCCAGCAGCCAAGATCCCAGGGGGCGGAATGGCTACACCTTC. This rearrangement joins TRBV4-2 to TRBJ1-2; 8 bases align to TRBD1. Trimming at V came to 0 bases and at J to 6 bases, leaving 6 bases not matched to a gene. From germline, CDR1 is LGHNA and CDR2 YNFKEQ. The CDR3 covers 15 residues.

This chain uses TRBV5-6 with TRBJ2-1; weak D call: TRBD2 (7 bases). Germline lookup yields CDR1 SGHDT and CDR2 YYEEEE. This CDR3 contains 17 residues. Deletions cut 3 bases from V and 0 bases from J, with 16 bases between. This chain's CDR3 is CASSSAGGLLSYNEQFF. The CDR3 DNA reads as TGTGCCAGCAGCTCGGCCGGGGGGCTGCTCTCCTACAATGAGCAGTTCTTC. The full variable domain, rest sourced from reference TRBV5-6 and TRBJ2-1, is DAGVTQSPTHLIKTRGQQVTLRCSPKSGHDTVSWYQQALGQGPQFIFQYYEEEERQRGNFPDRFSGHQFPNYSSELNVNALLLGDSALYLCASSSAGGLLSYNEQFFGPGTRLTVL.

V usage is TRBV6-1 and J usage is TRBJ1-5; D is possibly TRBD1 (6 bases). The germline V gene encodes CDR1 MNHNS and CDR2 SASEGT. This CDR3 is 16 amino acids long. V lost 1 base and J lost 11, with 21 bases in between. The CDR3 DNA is TGTGCCAGCAGTGAAGACGATGGGGGGGGCCCCAGGTCCCAGCATTTT. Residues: CASSEDDGGGPRSQHF.

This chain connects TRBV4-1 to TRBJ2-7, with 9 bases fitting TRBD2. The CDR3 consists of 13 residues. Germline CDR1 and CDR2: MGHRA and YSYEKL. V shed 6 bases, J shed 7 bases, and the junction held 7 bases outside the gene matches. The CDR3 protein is CASRPSGAGEQYF. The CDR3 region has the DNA TGCGCCAGCAGGCCTAGCGGGGCGGGGGAGCAGTACTTC.

The CDR3 sequence: CASSPPGGNYGYTF. Written as DNA, the CDR3 is TGTGCCAGCTCACCACCCGGGGGGAACTATGGCTACACCTTC. The chain recombines TRBV18 with TRBJ1-2; D might be TRBD1 (5 bases). Trimming pared 0 bases from V and 2 bases from J, leaving 7 bases between. Per germline, CDR1 KGHSH and CDR2 LQKENI. The length of the CDR3 is 14 residues.

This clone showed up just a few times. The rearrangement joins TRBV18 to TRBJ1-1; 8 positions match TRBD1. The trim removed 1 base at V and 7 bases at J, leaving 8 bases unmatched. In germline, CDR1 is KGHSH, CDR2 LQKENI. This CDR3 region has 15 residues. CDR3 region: CASSPQSNRGFEAFF. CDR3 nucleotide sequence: TGTGCCAGCTCACCACAATCGAACAGGGGGTTTGAAGCTTTCTTT.

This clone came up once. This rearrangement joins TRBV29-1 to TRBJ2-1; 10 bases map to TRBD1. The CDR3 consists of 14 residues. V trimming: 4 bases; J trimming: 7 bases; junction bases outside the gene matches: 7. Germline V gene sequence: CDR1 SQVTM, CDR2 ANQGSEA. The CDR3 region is CSVVGDRGWNEQFF. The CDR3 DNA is TGCAGCGTTGTCGGGGACAGGGGCTGGAATGAGCAGTTCTTC.

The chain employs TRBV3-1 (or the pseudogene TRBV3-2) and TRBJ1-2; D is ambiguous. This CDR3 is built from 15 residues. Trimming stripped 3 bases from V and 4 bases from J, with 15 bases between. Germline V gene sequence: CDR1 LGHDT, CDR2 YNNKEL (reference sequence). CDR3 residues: CASSQSAGKGYGYTF. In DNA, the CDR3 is TGTGCCAGCAGCCAGTCGGCGGGAAAGGGCTATGGCTACACCTTC.

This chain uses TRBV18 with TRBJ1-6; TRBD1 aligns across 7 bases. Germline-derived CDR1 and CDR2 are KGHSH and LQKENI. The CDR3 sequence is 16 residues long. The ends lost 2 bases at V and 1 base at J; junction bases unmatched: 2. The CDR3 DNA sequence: TGTGCCAGCTCACCAACGACAGGGTCCTATAATTCACCCCTCCACTTT. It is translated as CASSPTTGSYNSPLHF.

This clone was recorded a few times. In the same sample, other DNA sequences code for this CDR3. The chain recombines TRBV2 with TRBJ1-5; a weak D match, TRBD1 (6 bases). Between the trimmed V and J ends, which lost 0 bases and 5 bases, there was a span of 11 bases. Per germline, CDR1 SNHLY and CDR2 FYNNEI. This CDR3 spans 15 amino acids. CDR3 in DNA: TGTGCCAGCAGTGAAGCGTTGGCAGGGGATCAGCCCCAGCATTTT. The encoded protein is CASSEALAGDQPQHF.

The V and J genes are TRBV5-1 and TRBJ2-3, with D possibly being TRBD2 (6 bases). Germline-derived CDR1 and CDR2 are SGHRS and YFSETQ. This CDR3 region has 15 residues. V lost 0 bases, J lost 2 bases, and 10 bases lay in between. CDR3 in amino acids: CASSLGGRNTDTQYF. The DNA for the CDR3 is TGCGCCAGCAGCTTGGGGGGGAGGAACACAGATACGCAGTATTTT.

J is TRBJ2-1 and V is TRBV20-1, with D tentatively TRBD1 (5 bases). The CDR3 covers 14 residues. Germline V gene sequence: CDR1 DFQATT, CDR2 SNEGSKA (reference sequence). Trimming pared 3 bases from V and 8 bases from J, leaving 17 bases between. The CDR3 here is CSASTIKGYHEQFF. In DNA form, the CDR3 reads TGCAGTGCTAGTACCATTAAGGGGTACCATGAGCAGTTCTTC.

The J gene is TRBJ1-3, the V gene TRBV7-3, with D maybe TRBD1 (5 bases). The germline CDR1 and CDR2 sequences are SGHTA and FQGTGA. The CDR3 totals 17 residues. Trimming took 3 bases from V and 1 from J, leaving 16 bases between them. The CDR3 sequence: CASSFAGTPGSGNTIYF. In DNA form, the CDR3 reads TGTGCCAGCAGCTTCGCCGGGACTCCCGGATCTGGAAACACCATATATTTT.

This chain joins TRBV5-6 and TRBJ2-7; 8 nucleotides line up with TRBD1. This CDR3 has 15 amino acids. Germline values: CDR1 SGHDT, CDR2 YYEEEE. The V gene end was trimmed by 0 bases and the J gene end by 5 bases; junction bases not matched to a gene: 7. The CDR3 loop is CASSLEGQGYDEQYF. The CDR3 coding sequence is TGTGCCAGCAGCTTGGAAGGACAGGGATACGACGAGCAGTACTTC.

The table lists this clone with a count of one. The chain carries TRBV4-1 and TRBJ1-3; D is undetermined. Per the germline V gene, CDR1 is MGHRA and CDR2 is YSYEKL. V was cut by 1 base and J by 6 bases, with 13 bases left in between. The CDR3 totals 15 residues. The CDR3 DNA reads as TGCGCCAGCAGCCAAGGCGGCGAGACTGTAAACACCATATATTTT. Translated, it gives CASSQGGETVNTIYF.

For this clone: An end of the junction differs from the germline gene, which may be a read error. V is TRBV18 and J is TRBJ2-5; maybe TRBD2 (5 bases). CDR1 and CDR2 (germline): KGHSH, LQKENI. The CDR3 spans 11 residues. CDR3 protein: CASSPGENQYF. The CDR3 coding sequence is TGTGCCAGCTCACCCGGGGAGAACCAGTACTTC. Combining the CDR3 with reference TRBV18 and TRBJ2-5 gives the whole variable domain NAGVMQNPRHLVRRRGQEARLRCSPMKGHSHVYWYRQLPEEGLKFMVYLQKENIIDESGMPKERFSAEFPKEGPSILRIQQVVRGDSAAYFCASSPGENQYFGPGTRLLVL.

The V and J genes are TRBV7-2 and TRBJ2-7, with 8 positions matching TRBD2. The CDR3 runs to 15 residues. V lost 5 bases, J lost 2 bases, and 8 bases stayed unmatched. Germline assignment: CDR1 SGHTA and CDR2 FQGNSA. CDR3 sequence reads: CASSVGRGGTYEQYF. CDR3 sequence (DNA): TGTGCCAGCAGCGTCGGACGCGGGGGGACCTACGAGCAGTACTTC.

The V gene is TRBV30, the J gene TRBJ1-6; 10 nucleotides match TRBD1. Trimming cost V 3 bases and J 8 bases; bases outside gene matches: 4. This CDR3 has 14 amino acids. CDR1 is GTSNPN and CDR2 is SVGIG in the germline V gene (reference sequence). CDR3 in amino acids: CAWSADRGYSPLHF. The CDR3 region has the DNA TGTGCCTGGAGCGCGGACAGGGGGTATTCACCCCTCCACTTT.

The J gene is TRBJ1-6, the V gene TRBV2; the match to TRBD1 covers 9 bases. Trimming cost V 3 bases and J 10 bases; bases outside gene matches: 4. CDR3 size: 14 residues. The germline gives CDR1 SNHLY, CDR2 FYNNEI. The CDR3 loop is CASSEGTGQSPLHF. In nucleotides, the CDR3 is TGTGCCAGCAGTGAGGGGACAGGGCAATCACCCCTCCACTTT.

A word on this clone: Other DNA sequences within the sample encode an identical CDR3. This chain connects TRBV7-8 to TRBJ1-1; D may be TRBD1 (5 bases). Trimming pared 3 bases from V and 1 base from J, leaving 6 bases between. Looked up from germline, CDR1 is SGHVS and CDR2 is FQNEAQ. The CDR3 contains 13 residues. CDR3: CASSLGQNTEAFF. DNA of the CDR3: TGTGCCAGCAGCTTGGGGCAGAACACTGAAGCTTTCTTT.

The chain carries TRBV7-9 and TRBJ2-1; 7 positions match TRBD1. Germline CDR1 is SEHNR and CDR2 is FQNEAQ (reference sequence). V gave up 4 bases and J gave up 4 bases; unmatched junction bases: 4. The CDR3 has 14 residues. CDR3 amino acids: CASSSGQDYNEQFF. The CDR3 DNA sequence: TGTGCCAGCAGCTCCGGACAGGATTACAATGAGCAGTTCTTC.

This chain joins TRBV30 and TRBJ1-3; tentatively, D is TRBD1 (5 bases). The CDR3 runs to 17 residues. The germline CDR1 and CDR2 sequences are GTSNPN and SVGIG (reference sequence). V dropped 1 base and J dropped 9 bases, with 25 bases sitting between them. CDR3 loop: CAWSARRPGHGGSTIYF. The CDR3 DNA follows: TGTGCCTGGAGTGCAAGGCGCCCAGGCCACGGGGGGAGCACCATATATTTT. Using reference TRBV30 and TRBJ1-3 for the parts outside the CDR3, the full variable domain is SQTIHQWPATLVQPVGSPLSLECTVEGTSNPNLYWYRQAAGRGLQLLFYSVGIGQISSEVPQNLSASRPQDRQFILSSKKLLLSDSGFYLCAWSARRPGHGGSTIYFGEGSWLTVV.

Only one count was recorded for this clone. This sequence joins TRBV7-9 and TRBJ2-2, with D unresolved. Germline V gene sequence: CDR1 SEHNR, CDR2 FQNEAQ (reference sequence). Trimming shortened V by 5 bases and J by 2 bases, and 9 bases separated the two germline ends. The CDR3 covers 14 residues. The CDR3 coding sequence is TGTGCCAGCAGCCAGATCCCTAACACCGGGGAGCTGTTTTTT. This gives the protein CASSQIPNTGELFF.